This T cell receptor beta chain emerged from a study of blood T cell repertoires in COVID-19. Clones were sequenced by immunoSEQ multiplex PCR, and TCRdb holds only the in-frame ones, with some missing. This table has some 210,000 clones, around four fifths appearing once. Germline V CDR1 and CDR2: SGHRS, YFSETQ. The CDR3 covers 14 residues. The germline V and J ends were trimmed by 4 bases and 4 bases, with 14 bases remaining between them. The sample was peripheral blood. The receptor's source is a man aged 45-60 years with active or convalescent COVID-19. The gene calls are TRBV5-1 and TRBJ2-5, with a possible D match to TRBD1 (6 bases). The CDR3 region has the DNA TGCGCCAGCAGCCCACAGGGAATCCCAGAGACCCAGTACTTC. This gives the protein CASSPQGIPETQYF.